The clone carrying this T cell receptor (beta chain) occurred once. What it binds is unknown. From germline, CDR1 is MDHEN and CDR2 SYDVKM. There are 13 residues in the CDR3. Trimming left V 2 bases short and J 6 bases short, with 8 bases between. The data were taken from a study of cytomegalovirus exposure and HLA in healthy donors. Whole-study context: Most genotyped donors, 81% of 398, had Caucasian-associated genetic ancestry. Study-level results: Rarity characterized most TCR sequences, yet some public TCRs appeared in many donors. Confirmation in vitro established that a few CMV-associated chains were specific for CMV antigens.

PCR primers comprised 60 Vbeta and 13 Jbeta primers. TCRdb's copy holds only in-frame clones and misses some; the assay was immunoSEQ multiplex PCR. This table holds 150,000 to 180,000 clones, around 82% found once. The gene calls are TRBV28 and TRBJ2-1; weak D call: TRBD2 (5 bases). This sequence originates from a woman aged 40 to 55 in good health and CMV-seropositive. Sequenced input: PBMCs. The CDR3 DNA is TGTGCCAGCAGTTTAGGGAGTCGCAATGAGCAGTTCTTC. This sequence encodes CASSLGSRNEQFF.